This T cell receptor beta chain came from a study of blood T cell repertoires in COVID-19. At the level of the study: Both acute and convalescent COVID-19 samples were obtained from the United States, Italy and Spain.

Authors' data handling: Amplification of reference gene primers was used by the study to estimate nucleated cell counts. The repertoire was sequenced with immunoSEQ multiplex PCR; TCRdb's copy has only in-frame clones and lacks some. From that table come the V and J calls and clone size; the DNA was used to work out D and trimming. The table has approximately 210,000 clones, about 88% seen once. The receptor comes from a woman between 40 and 55 years old who had recovered from COVID-19. Sequenced sample: peripheral blood.

The CDR3 region has the DNA TGTGCCACCAGCAGAGATAACCCAGTAGAGAGGGCCAAAAACATTCAGTACTTC. The encoded protein is CATSRDNPVERAKNIQYF. This chain connects TRBV15 to TRBJ2-4; D gene ambiguous. The CDR3 sequence is 18 residues long. The germline V gene encodes CDR1 LNHNV and CDR2 YYDKDF (reference sequence). V shed 0 bases and J shed 1 base, with 16 bases lying between them.